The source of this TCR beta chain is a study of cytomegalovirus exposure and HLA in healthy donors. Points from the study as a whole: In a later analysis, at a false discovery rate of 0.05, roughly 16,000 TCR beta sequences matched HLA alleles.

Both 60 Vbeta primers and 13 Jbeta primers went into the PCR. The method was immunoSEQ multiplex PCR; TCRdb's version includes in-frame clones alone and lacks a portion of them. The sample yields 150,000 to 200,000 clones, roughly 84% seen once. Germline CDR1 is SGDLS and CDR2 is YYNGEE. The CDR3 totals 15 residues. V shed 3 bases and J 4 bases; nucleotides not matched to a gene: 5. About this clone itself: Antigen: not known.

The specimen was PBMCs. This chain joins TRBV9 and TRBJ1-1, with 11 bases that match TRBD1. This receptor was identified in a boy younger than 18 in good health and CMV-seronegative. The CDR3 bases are TGTGCCAGCAGCGCAACCGGGACAGGGGGCACTGAAGCTTTCTTT. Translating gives CASSATGTGGTEAFF.